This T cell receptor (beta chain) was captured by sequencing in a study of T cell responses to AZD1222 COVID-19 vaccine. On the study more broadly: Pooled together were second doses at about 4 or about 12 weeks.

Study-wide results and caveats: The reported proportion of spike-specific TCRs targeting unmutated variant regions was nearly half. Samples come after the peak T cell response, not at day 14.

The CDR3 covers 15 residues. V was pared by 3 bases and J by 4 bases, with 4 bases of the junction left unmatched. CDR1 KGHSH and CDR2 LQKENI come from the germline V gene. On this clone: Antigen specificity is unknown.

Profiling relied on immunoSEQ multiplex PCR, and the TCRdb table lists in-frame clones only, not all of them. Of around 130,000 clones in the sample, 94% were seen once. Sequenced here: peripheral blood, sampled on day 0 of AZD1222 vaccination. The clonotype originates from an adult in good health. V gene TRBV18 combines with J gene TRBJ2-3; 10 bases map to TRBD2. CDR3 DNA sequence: TGTGCCAGCTCACCCGGGCTAGCGGGAGCAGATACGCAGTATTTT. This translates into CASSPGLAGADTQYF.